This T cell receptor (beta chain) was found in a study of prognosis after radiotherapy for stage I lung cancer. Study as a whole: It was SBRT that served as radiotherapy, in 3 to 5 fractions with a biologically effective dose of at least 100 Gy.

Amplification of the TCR beta CDR3 (from genomic DNA) was done by two-round multiplex PCR. Initially, in first-round PCR, primers specific to each TRBV and TRBJ gene were used. TCRdb re-derived calls from the multiplex PCR reads in MiXCR, one entry per CDR3 protein. This repertoire shows 12,000 or so distinct CDR3 sequences, just over 35% found once; its top ten account for about 50%. The CDR3 totals 15 residues. Germline loops: CDR1 MNHNS, CDR2 SASEGT. V was pared by 5 bases and J by 13 bases, with 16 bases of the junction left unmatched. The specimen was PBMCs, collected before or after stereotactic body radiation therapy (not recorded which). The TCR originated in a donor aged 50 or older with non-small cell lung cancer. The V call is TRBV6-1, the J call TRBJ2-3; 9 bases are shared with TRBD2. The CDR3 sequence: CASSSAGGGTDKKYF. CDR3 nucleotide sequence: TGTGCCAGCAGTAGCGCGGGGGGGGGCACAGATAAGAAGTATTTT.